The next 29 T cell receptor beta chains were all read from a single sample in a study of T cell changes during pregnancy in multiple sclerosis. The assay was immunoSEQ multiplex PCR, and TCRdb's table has in-frame clones only and misses some. The table includes roughly 84,000 clones, approximately 92% detected once. Sample: peripheral blood, taken in the third trimester of pregnancy. The receptor set was obtained from a female donor in good health, enrolled as a control in a pregnancy study.

V gene TRBV4-1 combines with J gene TRBJ1-3; D is unclear. Germline V lookup: CDR1 MGHRA, CDR2 YSYEKL. CDR3 length equals 14 residues. Trimming pared 1 base from V and 2 bases from J, leaving 6 bases between. The CDR3 reads CASSQVITGNTIYF. CDR3 coding DNA: TGCGCCAGCAGCCAAGTTATAACTGGAAACACCATATATTTT.

The V and J genes are TRBV5-4 and TRBJ2-1; no clear D gene. This CDR3 comprises 13 residues. Trimming removed 0 bases at V and 7 bases at J, with 8 bases between. The germline V gene encodes CDR1 SGHNT and CDR2 YYREEE (reference sequence). The CDR3: CASSLVAINEQFF. For the CDR3, the DNA is TGTGCCAGCAGCTTGGTAGCTATTAATGAGCAGTTCTTC.

This chain joins TRBV2 and TRBJ2-1; tentatively, D is TRBD2 (5 bases). CDR1 and CDR2 from the germline V gene are SNHLY and FYNNEI. V was shortened by 8 bases and J by 4 bases, with 6 bases between the two germline ends. This CDR3 region has 11 residues. For the CDR3, the DNA is TGTGCCAGCCGGGATTACAATGAGCAGTTCTTC. Translating gives CASRDYNEQFF.

The CDR3 region is CASSEEGKGTNEKLFF. CDR3 bases: TGTGCCAGCAGCGAGGAGGGGAAGGGAACTAATGAAAAACTGTTTTTT. The chain links TRBV5-6 to TRBJ1-4, with D possibly matching TRBD1 (5 bases). CDR3 length: 16 amino acids. The V end lost 4 bases, the J end lost 1 base, and 14 bases lay between the germline ends. Germline V gives CDR1 SGHDT, CDR2 YYEEEE. Using reference TRBV5-6 and TRBJ1-4 for the parts outside the CDR3, the full variable domain is DAGVTQSPTHLIKTRGQQVTLRCSPKSGHDTVSWYQQALGQGPQFIFQYYEEEERQRGNFPDRFSGHQFPNYSSELNVNALLLGDSALYLCASSEEGKGTNEKLFFGSGTQLSVL.

The J gene is TRBJ2-7, the V gene TRBV6-6, with 11 bases identical to TRBD2. In germline, CDR1 is MNHNY, CDR2 SVGAGI (reference sequence). The CDR3 has 14 amino acids. The trim removed 5 bases at V and 2 bases at J, leaving 2 bases unmatched. The CDR3 nucleotides are TGTGCCAGCAGTATAGCGGGAGGGCCCTACGAGCAGTACTTC. It yields the protein CASSIAGGPYEQYF.

The chain couples TRBV10-3 to TRBJ2-7; D is perhaps TRBD1 (6 bases). This CDR3 spans 14 amino acids. Germline CDR1 ENHRY, CDR2 SYGVKD. V lost 2 bases, J lost 3 bases, and 11 bases lay in between. CDR3 residues: CAISEKTGSYEQYF. The CDR3 coding sequence is TGTGCCATCAGTGAGAAGACAGGAAGCTACGAGCAGTACTTC.

The chain joins TRBV7-2 to TRBJ2-1, with a possible D match to TRBD2 (5 bases). Germline V gives CDR1 SGHTA, CDR2 FQGNSA. V was cut by 2 bases and J by 8 bases, with 19 bases left in between. The CDR3 is 16 residues long. The DNA of the CDR3 is TGTGCCAGCAGCTTACAGGCTGGACGGGATGGAGATGAGCAGTTCTTC. It is translated as CASSLQAGRDGDEQFF.

CDR3 sequence reads: CASSGLGYSGQPQHF. The CDR3, as DNA: TGTGCCAGCAGTGGGCTTGGATACAGTGGTCAGCCCCAGCATTTT. The chain employs TRBV2 and TRBJ1-5, with D unclear. The CDR3 covers 15 residues. Trimming took off 4 bases at V and 6 bases at J, with 16 bases between the two ends. CDR1 and CDR2 (germline): SNHLY, FYNNEI.

This rearrangement joins TRBV5-1 to TRBJ1-1, with D unresolved. Germline loops: CDR1 SGHRS, CDR2 YFSETQ. The CDR3 sequence is 17 residues long. V dropped 0 bases and J dropped 2 bases, with 17 bases sitting between them. The CDR3 here is CASSLAGERELNTEAFF. CDR3 bases: TGCGCCAGCAGCTTGGCCGGGGAACGAGAATTAAACACTGAAGCTTTCTTT.

The rearrangement links TRBV28 to TRBJ2-7, with 8 bases identical to TRBD1. J was trimmed by 2 bases and V by 7 bases; bases with no gene match: 7. CDR1 is MDHEN and CDR2 is SYDVKM in the germline V gene. The CDR3 is made up of 14 amino acids. The CDR3 is CASTEQTGAYEQYF. In DNA form, the CDR3 reads TGTGCCAGCACCGAACAGACAGGGGCCTACGAGCAGTACTTC.

V and J are TRBV15 and TRBJ1-2; tentatively, D is TRBD1 (6 bases). Germline V gives CDR1 LNHNV, CDR2 YYDKDF (reference sequence). V shed 0 bases and J shed 5 bases, with 13 bases lying between them. The CDR3 spans 15 residues. CDR3 nucleotides: TGTGCCACCAGCAGAGAGTCGACAGGCCGATATGGCTACACCTTC. Amino acids: CATSRESTGRYGYTF.

This rearrangement joins TRBV28 to TRBJ2-7; 10 bases align to TRBD1. The V segment lost 8 bases and the J segment 3 bases; nucleotides outside the gene matches: 16. Per the germline V gene, CDR1 is MDHEN and CDR2 is SYDVKM. The CDR3 totals 17 residues. CDR3 nucleotide sequence: TGTGCCAGCCGCGGGGACAGGGGCCTTCAAAACCTCTACGAGCAGTACTTC. Translation: CASRGDRGLQNLYEQYF.

CDR3 sequence: CASSLGGSATYEQYF. The CDR3, as DNA: TGCGCCAGCAGCTTGGGCGGGAGTGCCACCTACGAGCAGTACTTC. The rearrangement uses TRBV5-1 and TRBJ2-7; 7 nucleotides match TRBD2. The V gene's germline CDR1 is SGHRS and CDR2 YFSETQ. J was trimmed by 2 bases and V by 0 bases; bases with no gene match: 5. The CDR3 totals 15 residues.

This clone was observed a single time. The chain combines TRBV30 with TRBJ1-2; no clear D gene. The CDR3 is 11 residues long. Germline V CDR1 and CDR2: GTSNPN, SVGIG (reference sequence). The V gene lost 5 bases and the J gene lost 5 bases, with 9 bases spanning the gap. The CDR3 DNA reads as TGTGCCTGGCGACTTTTATATGGCTACACCTTC. It encodes CAWRLLYGYTF. The full variable domain, with the rest looked up from reference TRBV30 and TRBJ1-2, is SQTIHQWPATLVQPVGSPLSLECTVEGTSNPNLYWYRQAAGRGLQLLFYSVGIGQISSEVPQNLSASRPQDRQFILSSKKLLLSDSGFYLCAWRLLYGYTFGSGTRLTVV.

This clone turned up a few times. The J gene is TRBJ1-1, the V gene TRBV7-9, with a possible D match to TRBD1 (6 bases). The germline V gene encodes CDR1 SEHNR and CDR2 FQNEAQ (reference sequence). V lost 5 bases and J lost 2, with 9 bases in between. The CDR3 is made up of 13 amino acids. The CDR3 nucleotides read TGTGCCAGCAGCCCACAGGGTAACACTGAAGCTTTCTTT. Translating gives CASSPQGNTEAFF.

The V call is TRBV4-1, the J call TRBJ2-1; TRBD2 aligns across 12 bases. V lost 4 bases to trimming and J lost 9 bases; unmatched junction nucleotides: 10. Germline loops: CDR1 MGHRA, CDR2 YSYEKL. The CDR3 runs to 16 residues. The CDR3 DNA sequence: TGCGCCAGCAGCCCAGGAGGACTAGCGGGAATGGTTGAGCAGTTCTTC. Amino acid sequence: CASSPGGLAGMVEQFF.

This chain joins TRBV2 and TRBJ2-2; D not resolved. Trimming took off 10 bases at V and 4 bases at J, with 10 bases between the two ends. CDR3 size: 12 residues. Looked up from germline, CDR1 is SNHLY and CDR2 is FYNNEI. Written as DNA, the CDR3 is TGTGCCACGAAACAGCTCACCGGGGAGCTGTTTTTT. Its translation is CATKQLTGELFF. Full variable domain (remainder filled in from reference TRBV2 and TRBJ2-2): EPEVTQTPSHQVTQMGQEVILRCVPISNHLYFYWYRQILGQKVEFLVSFYNNEISEKSEIFDDQFSVERPDGSNFTLKIRSTKLEDSAMYFCATKQLTGELFFGEGSRLTVL.

This chain joins TRBV27 and TRBJ2-7, with 11 bases that match TRBD2. J was trimmed by 3 bases and V by 5 bases; bases with no gene match: 6. CDR1 is MNHEY and CDR2 is SMNVEV in the germline V gene (reference sequence). The CDR3 totals 15 residues. The CDR3 nucleotides read TGTGCCAGCAGTCCGGGGACTAGCGGCGTCTACGAGCAGTACTTC. This encodes CASSPGTSGVYEQYF.

The J gene is TRBJ1-5, the V gene TRBV7-8; 10 bases line up with TRBD1. CDR3 size: 17 residues. The germline V gene has CDR1 SGHVS and CDR2 FQNEAQ. The V segment lost 2 bases and the J segment 6 bases; nucleotides outside the gene matches: 10. CDR3 DNA: TGTGCCAGCAGCTTAACTTCTTCGACAGGGGGCTTTCAGCCCCAGCATTTT. Translated, it gives CASSLTSSTGGFQPQHF.

The gene calls are TRBV19 and TRBJ2-1; TRBD1 might be the D (6 bases). Germline CDR1 reads LNHDA; CDR2 reads SQIVND (reference sequence). Trimming pared 4 bases from V and 15 bases from J, leaving 19 bases between. This CDR3 has 13 amino acids. The CDR3 sequence is CASSTTGPVGLFF. CDR3 in DNA: TGTGCCAGTAGTACCACAGGGCCCGTAGGGTTGTTCTTC. Full variable domain (rest looked up from reference TRBV19 and TRBJ2-1): DGGITQSPKYLFRKEGQNVTLSCEQNLNHDAMYWYRQDPGQGLRLIYYSQIVNDFQKGDIAEGYSVSREKKESFPLTVTSAQKNPTAFYLCASSTTGPVGLFFGPGTRLTVL.

The gene calls are TRBV5-6 and TRBJ2-7; D may be TRBD1 (6 bases). Germline assignment: CDR1 SGHDT and CDR2 YYEEEE. Trimming cost V 5 bases and J 2 bases, with 14 bases left between them. The CDR3 is made up of 14 amino acids. CDR3 sequence (DNA): TGTGCCAGCAGTTTAGGCCGGGACACCTACGAGCAGTACTTC. Translated: CASSLGRDTYEQYF.

This chain uses TRBV6-1 with TRBJ2-1; 9 nucleotides match TRBD2. Germline V gene sequence: CDR1 MNHNS, CDR2 SASEGT. V was pared by 4 bases and J by 4 bases, with 8 bases of the junction left unmatched. The CDR3 is 16 amino acids. CDR3 nucleotide sequence: TGTGCCAGCAGTGTCCTAGCGGGAACGCCTTACAATGAGCAGTTCTTC. Its protein is CASSVLAGTPYNEQFF.

The gene calls are TRBV6-6 and TRBJ2-7; perhaps TRBD1 as D (6 bases). CDR1 is MNHNY and CDR2 is SVGAGI in the germline V gene (reference sequence). This CDR3 is built from 13 residues. V shed 2 bases and J shed 1 base, with 6 bases lying between them. The CDR3 DNA is TGTGCCAGCAGTTACCAGGGGTCCTACGAGCAGTACTTC. Its protein product is CASSYQGSYEQYF.

V is TRBV27 and J is TRBJ2-3; 10 positions agree with TRBD2. The trim removed 3 bases at V and 5 bases at J, leaving 11 bases unmatched. Germline values: CDR1 MNHEY, CDR2 SMNVEV (reference sequence). This CDR3 has 17 residues. The CDR3 DNA sequence: TGTGCCAGCAGTTTTCCTACGCTAGCGGGAGTGATAGATACGCAGTATTTT. Protein: CASSFPTLAGVIDTQYF.

This rearrangement joins TRBV28 to TRBJ1-2; 8 nucleotides agree with TRBD1. The CDR3 is made up of 14 amino acids. Looked up from germline, CDR1 is MDHEN and CDR2 is SYDVKM. J gave up 8 bases and V 8 bases, and 13 bases lay outside the gene matches. The CDR3 sequence is CASGETGASGGYTF. The CDR3 DNA sequence: TGTGCCAGCGGGGAGACAGGGGCATCGGGGGGCTACACCTTC.

The rearrangement links TRBV2 to TRBJ2-5, with D perhaps TRBD2 (6 bases). Trimming took off 0 bases at V and 5 bases at J, with 16 bases between the two ends. The CDR3 has 16 residues. Germline assignment: CDR1 SNHLY and CDR2 FYNNEI. CDR3 DNA: TGTGCCAGCAGTGAAGCGCTTGGGGGAGGTTGGGAGACCCAGTACTTC. This gives the protein CASSEALGGGWETQYF.

The chain recombines TRBV5-5 with TRBJ1-5; 9 bases match TRBD1. Looked up from germline, CDR1 is SGHKS and CDR2 is YYEKEE (reference sequence). V gave up 3 bases and J gave up 6 bases; unmatched junction bases: 10. The CDR3 sequence is 16 residues long. CDR3 in DNA: TGTGCCAGCAGCTACCTCAGCGGGACAGGGAGTCAGCCCCAGCATTTT. It specifies CASSYLSGTGSQPQHF.

The V call is TRBV6-5, the J call TRBJ2-1; D is perhaps TRBD2 (6 bases). The germline CDR1 and CDR2 sequences are MNHEY and SVGAGI. The CDR3 consists of 16 residues. V lost 0 bases and J lost 3, with 12 bases in between. CDR3 nucleotide sequence: TGTGCCAGCAGTTACTCGTCTAGCGCCAGCTACAATGAGCAGTTCTTC. Translating gives CASSYSSSASYNEQFF.

V and J are TRBV29-1 and TRBJ2-1, with D perhaps matching TRBD1 (6 bases). The V gene's germline CDR1 is SQVTM and CDR2 ANQGSEA. This CDR3 region has 12 residues. V lost 6 bases and J 4 bases, leaving 10 bases between the germline ends. The CDR3 spells CSVTGQYNEQFF. CDR3 coding DNA: TGCAGCGTGACAGGACAGTACAATGAGCAGTTCTTC.